This T cell receptor (beta chain) stems from a study of T cell responses to AZD1222 COVID-19 vaccine. Study-level findings and limits: Clonal diversity was possibly underestimated, and white British individuals and females predominated among donors.

Worth noting for this clone: The antigen is undetermined.

CDR1 is SGHTA and CDR2 is FQGNSA in the germline V gene. The CDR3 is made up of 12 amino acids. V lost 3 bases and J 9 bases, leaving 9 bases between the germline ends. The repertoire was sequenced with immunoSEQ multiplex PCR; TCRdb's copy has only in-frame clones and lacks some. The sample lists about 180,000 clones; 88% were seen once. Specimen: peripheral blood, collected 28 days after the second AZD1222 dose. This chain links TRBV7-2 with TRBJ2-1; D is unclear. This TCR derives from an adult who received the AZD1222 COVID-19 vaccine. The CDR3 protein is CASSFSTGEQFF. In DNA form, the CDR3 reads TGTGCCAGCAGCTTTTCTACGGGTGAGCAGTTCTTC.